These 10 T cell receptor beta chains were sequenced from one sample in a study of beta chain features in type 1 diabetes. Every isolated RNA sample was fully reverse transcribed, so sequencing captured expressed TCRB transcripts. Assay used: immunoSEQ multiplex PCR; TCRdb lists only in-frame clones, some missing. Of 250,000 to 300,000 clones listed, roughly 8% were seen once; the top ten hold roughly 0.94%. The sample taken for sequencing was central memory CD4+ T cells from blood. Receptors originate from a woman between 18 and 29 years old in good health.

The V and J genes are TRBV7-9 and TRBJ2-7; D is uncertain. Trimming cost V 1 base and J 2 bases, with 6 bases left between them. The germline CDR1 and CDR2 sequences are SEHNR and FQNEAQ (reference sequence). There are 13 residues in the CDR3. The CDR3 here is CASSLEAAYEQYV. The CDR3 coding sequence is TGTGCCAGCAGCTTAGAGGCAGCCTACGAGCAGTACGTC.

Only a few counts were recorded for this clone. This chain links TRBV9 with TRBJ1-4; maybe TRBD1 (5 bases). Germline V CDR1 and CDR2: SGDLS, YYNGEE. The CDR3 is 13 amino acids. Deletions cut 7 bases from V and 4 bases from J, with 11 bases between. CDR3 sequence: CASQTDLNEKLFF. Here the CDR3 DNA reads TGTGCCAGCCAGACAGACCTTAATGAAAAACTGTTTTTT.

The chain combines TRBV7-3 with TRBJ2-6, with TRBD2 as a possible D gene (6 bases). Germline V gives CDR1 SGHTA, CDR2 FQGTGA. Between the trimmed V and J ends, which lost 5 bases and 0 bases, there was a span of 14 bases. The CDR3 covers 17 residues. Here the CDR3 reads CASSATGLNSGANVLTF. The CDR3 DNA sequence: TGTGCCAGCAGCGCGACGGGACTCAACTCTGGGGCCAACGTCCTGACTTTC.

This clone occurred a few times. V is TRBV7-9 and J is TRBJ1-5, with D perhaps TRBD1 (6 bases). Germline V gene lookup returns CDR1 SEHNR and CDR2 FQNEAQ (reference sequence). Trimming took off 4 bases at V and 5 bases at J, with 12 bases between the two ends. This CDR3 has 14 residues. CDR3 sequence (DNA): TGTGCCAGCAGCTCACAGGGTCCCGATCAGCCCCAGCATTTT. Its protein product is CASSSQGPDQPQHF.

This clone was counted ten times or more. V is TRBV30 and J is TRBJ1-1; 9 nucleotides align to TRBD1. In germline, CDR1 is GTSNPN, CDR2 SVGIG (reference sequence). The ends lost 2 bases at V and 4 bases at J; junction bases unmatched: 8. The CDR3 is made up of 15 amino acids. The CDR3: CAWSMGDRDFTEAFF. Written as DNA, the CDR3 is TGTGCCTGGAGTATGGGGGACAGGGATTTCACTGAAGCTTTCTTT.

The V call is TRBV19, the J call TRBJ2-6; possible D gene TRBD2, 6 bases. The CDR3 contains 15 residues. The germline CDR1 and CDR2 sequences are LNHDA and SQIVND (reference sequence). V dropped 3 bases and J dropped 0 bases, with 6 bases sitting between them. The CDR3 spells CASSIGGSGANVLTF. The CDR3 coding sequence is TGTGCCAGTAGTATCGGGGGCTCTGGGGCCAACGTCCTGACTTTC.

This chain uses TRBV29-1 with TRBJ1-1; TRBD1 is a possible D gene (6 bases). The CDR3 contains 12 residues. Trimming cost V 1 base and J 11 bases, with 14 bases left between them. From germline, CDR1 is SQVTM and CDR2 ANQGSEA. CDR3 sequence (DNA): TGCAGCGTTGAAGGGGGGGCAGTAGTCGCTTTCTTT. Its protein is CSVEGGAVVAFF.

The chain is built from TRBV5-1 and TRBJ1-1; D is uncertain. Germline loops: CDR1 SGHRS, CDR2 YFSETQ. Trimming shortened V by 0 bases and J by 0 bases, and 9 bases separated the two germline ends. The CDR3 consists of 15 residues. CDR3 in amino acids: CASSLDEGMNTEAFF. The CDR3 region has the DNA TGCGCCAGCAGCTTGGACGAGGGCATGAACACTGAAGCTTTCTTT.

This chain joins TRBV4-1 and TRBJ1-5; the match to TRBD1 covers 8 bases. Germline loops: CDR1 MGHRA, CDR2 YSYEKL. The J segment lost 5 bases and the V segment lost 1 base, leaving 7 bases of the junction unmatched. The CDR3 runs 16 residues. CDR3: CASSQGSAGGYQPQHF. In DNA form, the CDR3 reads TGCGCCAGCAGCCAAGGGTCTGCAGGGGGCTATCAGCCCCAGCATTTT.

This clone was seen a few times. V is TRBV5-1 and J is TRBJ2-4; TRBD2 is a possible D gene (5 bases). Germline V gene sequence: CDR1 SGHRS, CDR2 YFSETQ. The CDR3 is made up of 15 amino acids. V gave up 2 bases and J gave up 0 bases, with 9 bases separating them. The DNA of the CDR3 is TGCGCCAGCAGCTTAGGAGGAGGAGCCAAAAACATTCAGTACTTC. Translation gives CASSLGGGAKNIQYF.